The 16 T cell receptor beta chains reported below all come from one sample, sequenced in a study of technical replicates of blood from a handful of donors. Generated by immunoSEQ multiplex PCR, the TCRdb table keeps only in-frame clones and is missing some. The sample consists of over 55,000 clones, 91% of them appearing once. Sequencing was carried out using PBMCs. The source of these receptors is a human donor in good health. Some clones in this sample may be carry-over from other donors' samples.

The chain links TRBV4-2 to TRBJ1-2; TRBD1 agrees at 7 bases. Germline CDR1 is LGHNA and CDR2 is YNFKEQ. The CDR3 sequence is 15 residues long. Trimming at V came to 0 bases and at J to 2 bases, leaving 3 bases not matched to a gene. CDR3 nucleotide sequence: TGTGCCAGCAGCCAAGATGACAGGGACAACTATGGCTACACCTTC. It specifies CASSQDDRDNYGYTF.

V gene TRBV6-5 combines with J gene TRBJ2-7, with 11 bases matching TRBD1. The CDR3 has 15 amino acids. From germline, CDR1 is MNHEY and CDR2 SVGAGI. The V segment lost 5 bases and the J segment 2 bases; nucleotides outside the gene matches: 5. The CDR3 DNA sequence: TGTGCCAGCAGTCGGAAGGGACAGGGGGCCTACGAGCAGTACTTC. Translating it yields CASSRKGQGAYEQYF.

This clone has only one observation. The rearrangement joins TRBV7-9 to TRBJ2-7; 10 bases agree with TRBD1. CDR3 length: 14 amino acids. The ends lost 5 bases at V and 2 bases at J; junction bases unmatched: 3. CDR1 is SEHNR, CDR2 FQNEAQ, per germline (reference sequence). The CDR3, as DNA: TGTGCCAGCAGCGCCGGACAGGGGGCCTACGAGCAGTACTTC. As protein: CASSAGQGAYEQYF.

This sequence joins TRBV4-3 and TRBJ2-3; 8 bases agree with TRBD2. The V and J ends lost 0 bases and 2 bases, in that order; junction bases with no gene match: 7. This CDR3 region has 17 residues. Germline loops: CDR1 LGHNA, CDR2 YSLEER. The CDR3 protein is CASSQDITGGSTDTQYF. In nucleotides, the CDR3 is TGCGCCAGCAGCCAAGATATTACGGGGGGGTCCACAGATACGCAGTATTTT.

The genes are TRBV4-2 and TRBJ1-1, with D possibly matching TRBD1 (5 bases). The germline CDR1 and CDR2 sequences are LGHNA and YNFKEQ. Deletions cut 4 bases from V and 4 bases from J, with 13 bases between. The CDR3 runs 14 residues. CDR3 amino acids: CASSPAAGRTEAFF. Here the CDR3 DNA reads TGTGCCAGCAGCCCGGCGGCAGGGCGCACTGAAGCTTTCTTT.

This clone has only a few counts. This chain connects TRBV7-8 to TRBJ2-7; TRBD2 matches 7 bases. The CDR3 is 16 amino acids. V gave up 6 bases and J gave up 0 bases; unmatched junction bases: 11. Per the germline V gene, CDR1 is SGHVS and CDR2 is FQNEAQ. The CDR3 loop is CASRGPRRGSSYEQYF. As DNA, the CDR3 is TGTGCCAGCAGGGGTCCGCGGCGGGGGAGCTCCTACGAGCAGTACTTC.

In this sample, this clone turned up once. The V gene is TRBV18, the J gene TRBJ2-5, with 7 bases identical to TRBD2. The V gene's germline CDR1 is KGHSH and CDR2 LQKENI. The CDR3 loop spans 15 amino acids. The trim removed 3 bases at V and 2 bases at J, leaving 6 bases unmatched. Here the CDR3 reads CASSPTSAQQETQYF. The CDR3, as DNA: TGTGCCAGCTCACCCACTAGCGCACAGCAAGAGACCCAGTACTTC.

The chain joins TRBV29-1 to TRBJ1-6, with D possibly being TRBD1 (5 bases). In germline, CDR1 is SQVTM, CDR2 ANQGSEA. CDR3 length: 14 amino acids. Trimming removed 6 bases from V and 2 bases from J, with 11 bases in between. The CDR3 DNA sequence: TGCAGCGTGAAAGAGACAGCCTATAATTCACCCCTCCACTTT. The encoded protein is CSVKETAYNSPLHF.

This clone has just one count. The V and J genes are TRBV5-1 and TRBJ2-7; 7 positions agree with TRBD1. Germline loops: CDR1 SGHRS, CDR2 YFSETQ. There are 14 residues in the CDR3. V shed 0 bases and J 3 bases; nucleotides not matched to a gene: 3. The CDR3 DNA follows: TGCGCCAGCAGCTTGGCGGGACAGAACTACGAGCAGTACTTC. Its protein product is CASSLAGQNYEQYF.

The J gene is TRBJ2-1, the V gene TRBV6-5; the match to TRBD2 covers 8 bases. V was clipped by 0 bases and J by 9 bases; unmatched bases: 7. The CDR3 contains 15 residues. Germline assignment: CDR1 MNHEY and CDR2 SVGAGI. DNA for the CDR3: TGTGCCAGCAGTTACTCGGCGTTAGCGGGAAGTGAGCAGTTCTTC. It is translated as CASSYSALAGSEQFF.

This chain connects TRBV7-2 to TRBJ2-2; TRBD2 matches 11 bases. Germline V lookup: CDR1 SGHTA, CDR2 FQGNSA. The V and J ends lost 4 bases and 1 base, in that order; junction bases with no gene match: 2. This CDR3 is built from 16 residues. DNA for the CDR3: TGTGCCAGCAGCTCTACTAGCGGGGGGAACACCGGGGAGCTGTTTTTT. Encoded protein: CASSSTSGGNTGELFF.

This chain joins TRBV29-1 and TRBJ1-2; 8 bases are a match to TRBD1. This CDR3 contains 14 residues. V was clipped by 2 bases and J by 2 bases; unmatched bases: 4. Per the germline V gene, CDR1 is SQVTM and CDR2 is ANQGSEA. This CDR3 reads CSVERGQGNYGYTF. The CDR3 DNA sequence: TGCAGCGTTGAAAGAGGACAGGGAAACTATGGCTACACCTTC.

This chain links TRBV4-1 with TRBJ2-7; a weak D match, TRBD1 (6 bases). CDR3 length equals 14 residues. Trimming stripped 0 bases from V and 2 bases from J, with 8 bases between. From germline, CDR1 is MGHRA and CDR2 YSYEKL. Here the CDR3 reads CASSQDRGTYEQYF. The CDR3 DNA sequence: TGCGCCAGCAGCCAAGACAGGGGTACCTACGAGCAGTACTTC.

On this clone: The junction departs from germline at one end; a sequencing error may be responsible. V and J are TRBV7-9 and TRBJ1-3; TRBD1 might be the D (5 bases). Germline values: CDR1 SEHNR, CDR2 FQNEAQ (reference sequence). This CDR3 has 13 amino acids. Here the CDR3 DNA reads TGTGCCAGCAGCTTAGCCGAAGGACAAGCTAGAGATTTT. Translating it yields CASSLAEGQARDF.

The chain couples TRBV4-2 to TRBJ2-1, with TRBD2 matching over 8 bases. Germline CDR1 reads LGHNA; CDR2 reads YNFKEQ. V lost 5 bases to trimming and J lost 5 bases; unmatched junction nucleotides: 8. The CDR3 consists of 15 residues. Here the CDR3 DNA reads TGTGCCAGCAGCAATAGCGGGGACCTCAACAATGAGCAGTTCTTC. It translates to CASSNSGDLNNEQFF.

The CDR3: CASSSGTGAYEQYF. In DNA, the CDR3 is TGTGCCAGCAGCTCCGGGACAGGGGCCTACGAGCAGTACTTC. The chain joins TRBV7-9 to TRBJ2-7, with TRBD1 identical over 10 bases. The junction had 2 bases not matched to a gene; V was cut back by 4 bases and J by 2 bases. CDR1 SEHNR and CDR2 FQNEAQ come from the germline V gene (reference sequence). CDR3 size: 14 residues.